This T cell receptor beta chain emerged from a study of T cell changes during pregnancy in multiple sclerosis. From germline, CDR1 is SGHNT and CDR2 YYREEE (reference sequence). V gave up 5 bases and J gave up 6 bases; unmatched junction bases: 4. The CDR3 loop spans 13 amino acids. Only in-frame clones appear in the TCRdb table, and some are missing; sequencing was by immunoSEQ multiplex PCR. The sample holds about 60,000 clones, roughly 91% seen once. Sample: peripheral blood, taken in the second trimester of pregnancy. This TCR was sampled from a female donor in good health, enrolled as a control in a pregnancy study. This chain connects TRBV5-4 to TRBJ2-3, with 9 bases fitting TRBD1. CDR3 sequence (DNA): TGTGCCAGCAGTTTCACAGGGGGCGATACGCAGTATTTT. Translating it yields CASSFTGGDTQYF.